Listed here is a single TCR beta chain. Its antigen is unidentified. This entry comes from a study of shared clonotypes between healthy human individuals. Study-level information: A couple of women and three men aged 18 to 49 made up the donors.

Findings and caveats of the study: Naive subsets tended to show greater estimated richness than memory subsets.

In the original processing: There were no quality scores in the junction-only immunoSEQ sequences, so filtering differed. Using immunoSEQ multiplex PCR, the repertoire was profiled, and TCRdb retains in-frame clones only, with some absent. Clonal size and the V and J genes are those of that table, whereas D and trimming came from the DNA. The data show 2.3 million or so clones, 90% to 95% seen once. Germline CDR1 is MGHRA and CDR2 is YSYEKL. Unmatched junction bases numbered 6, after V lost 1 base and J lost 2 bases. This CDR3 has 17 amino acids. The sequence was obtained from a young man in good health. Some clones in this sample may be carry-over from other donors' samples. This chain links TRBV4-1 with TRBJ2-3; 10 bases fit TRBD2. Sequencing was done on a sample of naive CD4+ T cells from PBMCs. Subset given: CD45RA+ positively selected. CDR3 bases: TGCGCCAGCAGCCAAGGCCCTACTAGCGGGGTCACAGATACGCAGTATTTT. Translated: CASSQGPTSGVTDTQYF.